The entry below gives a single T cell receptor (beta chain) sequence along with its context. The antigen remains undetermined. The data were taken from a study of T cell responses to AZD1222 COVID-19 vaccine. Study-wide findings and caveats: Mostly white British, mostly female donors; authors suggested clonal diversity may be underestimated. Baseline seropositivity occurred in only 5 to 7 AZD1222 recipients.

TCRdb's table, derived via immunoSEQ multiplex PCR, lists solely in-frame clones and lacks some. The sample includes 150,000 to 200,000 clones, roughly nine tenths of them seen just once. Timing groups of about 4 and about 12 weeks for second doses were pooled. V lost 2 bases and J 5 bases, leaving 12 bases between the germline ends. From germline, CDR1 is MNHEY and CDR2 SMNVEV (reference sequence). There are 14 residues in the CDR3. The clonotype comes from an adult who received the AZD1222 COVID-19 vaccine. The source was peripheral blood, collected 28 days after the second AZD1222 dose. The rearrangement links TRBV27 to TRBJ1-1, with D uncertain. The CDR3 loop is CASSLQSLMTEAFF. The CDR3 DNA reads TGTGCCAGCAGTTTACAGAGCCTTATGACTGAAGCTTTCTTT.